This T cell receptor (beta chain) was recorded in a study of beta chain features in type 1 diabetes. Study findings and constraints: PCR might favor shorter templates, but any such skew would affect patients and controls equally.

Every donor provided one heparinised blood draw, which averaged roughly 120 mL. Germline V gene sequence: CDR1 SEHNR, CDR2 FQNEAQ (reference sequence). This CDR3 is built from 13 residues. V lost 5 bases to trimming and J lost 0 bases, with 7 bases between them. Points on this clone: The antigen is undetermined. The sample contains more than one DNA sequence encoding this CDR3.

The study reverse transcribed the entire isolated RNA, so it sequenced expressed TCRB transcripts. The assay was immunoSEQ multiplex PCR, and TCRdb's table has in-frame clones only and misses some. The table shows about 900,000 clones, with under 20% occurring only once. J is TRBJ1-1 and V is TRBV7-9; no definite D call. The source is a woman aged 18-30 years in good health. Specimen: naive CD4+ T cells from blood. The CDR3 loop is CASSLEMNTEAFF. DNA of the CDR3: TGTGCCAGCAGCCTTGAGATGAACACTGAAGCTTTCTTT. Supplemented by reference TRBV7-9 and TRBJ1-1, the full variable domain reads DTGVSQNPRHKITKRGQNVTFRCDPISEHNRLYWYRQTLGQGPEFLTYFQNEAQLEKSRLLSDRFSAERPKGSFSTLEIQRTEQGDSAMYLCASSLEMNTEAFFGQGTRLTVV.